This record concerns one T cell receptor (beta chain) sequence. Antigen specificity is unknown. What was sequenced were expressed TCRB transcripts, since all of the isolated RNA had been reverse transcribed. Here immunoSEQ multiplex PCR was the method, and the copy in TCRdb shows in-frame clones only, minus some. The sample yields about 900,000 clones, about 17% seen once. The sample is drawn from a study of beta chain features in type 1 diabetes. Study information: Age, gender and cell yields were similar between patients and healthy donors. Findings of the study overall: Relative to healthy donors, patients appeared to have naive, central memory and Treg TCRB repertoires that were more similar.

Stem cell-like memory, regulatory, central memory and naive CD4+ cells were sorted via CD45RO/CCR7/CD25/CD127/CD95/CD27. Over 95% purity was reached by all sorted populations. Sequenced input: naive CD4+ T cells from blood. This clonotype was sampled from a woman in her late teens or twenties in good health.

CDR3 bases: TGTGCCAGCAGCTTAAGCGGGGCATCCGAGCAGTACTTC. Translation: CASSLSGASEQYF. This chain joins TRBV7-3 and TRBJ2-7; the D gene is possibly TRBD2 (6 bases). Germline V CDR1 and CDR2: SGHTA, FQGTGA. With 1 base removed from V and 6 bases from J, the gap between germline ends came to 10 bases. This CDR3 spans 13 amino acids.